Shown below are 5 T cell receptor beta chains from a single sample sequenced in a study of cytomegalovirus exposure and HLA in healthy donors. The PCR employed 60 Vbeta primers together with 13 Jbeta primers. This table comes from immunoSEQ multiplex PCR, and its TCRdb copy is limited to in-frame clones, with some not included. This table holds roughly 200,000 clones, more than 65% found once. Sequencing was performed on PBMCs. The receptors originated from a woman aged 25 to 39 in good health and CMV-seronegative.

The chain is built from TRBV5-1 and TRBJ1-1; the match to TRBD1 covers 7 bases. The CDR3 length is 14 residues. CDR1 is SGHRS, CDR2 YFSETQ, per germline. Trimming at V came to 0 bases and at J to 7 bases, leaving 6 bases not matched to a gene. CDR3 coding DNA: TGCGCCAGCAGCTTGGGGGACAGAACTCATGAAGCTTTCTTT. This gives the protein CASSLGDRTHEAFF.

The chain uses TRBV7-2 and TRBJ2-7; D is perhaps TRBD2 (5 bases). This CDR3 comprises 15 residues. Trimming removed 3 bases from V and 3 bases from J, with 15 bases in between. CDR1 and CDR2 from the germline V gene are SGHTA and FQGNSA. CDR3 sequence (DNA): TGTGCCAGCAGCTTTGGGCGCGGGCTAAACTACGAGCAGTACTTC. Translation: CASSFGRGLNYEQYF.

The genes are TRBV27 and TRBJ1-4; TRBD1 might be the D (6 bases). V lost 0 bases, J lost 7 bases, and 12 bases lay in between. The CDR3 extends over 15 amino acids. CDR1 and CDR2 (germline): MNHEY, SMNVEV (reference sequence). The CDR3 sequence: CASSLSQGSVEKLFF. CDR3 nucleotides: TGTGCCAGCAGTTTATCCCAGGGGTCGGTTGAAAAACTGTTTTTT.

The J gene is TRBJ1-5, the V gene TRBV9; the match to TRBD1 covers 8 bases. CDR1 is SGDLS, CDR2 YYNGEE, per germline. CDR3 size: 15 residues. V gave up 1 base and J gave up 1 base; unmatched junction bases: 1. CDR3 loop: CASSVTGGSNQPQHF. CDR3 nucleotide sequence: TGTGCCAGCAGCGTAACAGGGGGAAGCAATCAGCCCCAGCATTTT. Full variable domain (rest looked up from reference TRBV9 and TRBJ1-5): DSGVTQTPKHLITATGQRVTLRCSPRSGDLSVYWYQQSLDQGLQFLIQYYNGEERAKGNILERFSAQQFPDLHSELNLSSLELGDSALYFCASSVTGGSNQPQHFGDGTRLSIL.

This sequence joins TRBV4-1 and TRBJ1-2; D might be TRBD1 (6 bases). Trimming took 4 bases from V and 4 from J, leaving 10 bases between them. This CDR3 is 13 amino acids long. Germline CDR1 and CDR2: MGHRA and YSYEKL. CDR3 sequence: CASSPWTAYGYTF. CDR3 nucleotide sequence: TGCGCCAGCAGCCCCTGGACAGCCTATGGCTACACCTTC.